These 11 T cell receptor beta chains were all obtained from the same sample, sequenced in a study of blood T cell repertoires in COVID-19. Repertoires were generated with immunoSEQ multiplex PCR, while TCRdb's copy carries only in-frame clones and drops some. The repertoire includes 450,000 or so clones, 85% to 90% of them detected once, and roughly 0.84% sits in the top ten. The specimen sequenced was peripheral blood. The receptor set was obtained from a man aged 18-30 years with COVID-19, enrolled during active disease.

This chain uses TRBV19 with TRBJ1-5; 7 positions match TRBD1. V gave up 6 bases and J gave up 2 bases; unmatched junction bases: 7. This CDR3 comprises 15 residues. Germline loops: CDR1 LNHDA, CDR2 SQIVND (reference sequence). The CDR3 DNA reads TGTGCCAGTAGGACAGACAGGGCACGCAATCAGCCCCAGCATTTT. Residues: CASRTDRARNQPQHF.

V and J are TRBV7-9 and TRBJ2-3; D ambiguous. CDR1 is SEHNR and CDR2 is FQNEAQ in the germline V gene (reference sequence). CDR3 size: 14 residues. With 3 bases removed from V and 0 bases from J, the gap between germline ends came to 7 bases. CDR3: CASSLSASTDTQYF. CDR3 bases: TGTGCCAGCAGCTTGAGCGCGAGCACAGATACGCAGTATTTT.

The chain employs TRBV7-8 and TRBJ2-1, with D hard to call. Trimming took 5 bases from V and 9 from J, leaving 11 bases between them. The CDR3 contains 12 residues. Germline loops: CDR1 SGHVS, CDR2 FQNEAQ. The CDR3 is CASSPRWLEQFF. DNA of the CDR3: TGTGCCAGCAGCCCTCGTTGGCTTGAGCAGTTCTTC.

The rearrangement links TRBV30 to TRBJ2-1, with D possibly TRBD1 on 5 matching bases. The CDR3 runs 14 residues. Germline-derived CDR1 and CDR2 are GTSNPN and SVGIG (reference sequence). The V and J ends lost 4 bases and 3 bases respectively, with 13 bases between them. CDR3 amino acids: CAWNNQGRYNEQFF. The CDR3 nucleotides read TGTGCCTGGAACAACCAGGGTCGCTACAATGAGCAGTTCTTC.

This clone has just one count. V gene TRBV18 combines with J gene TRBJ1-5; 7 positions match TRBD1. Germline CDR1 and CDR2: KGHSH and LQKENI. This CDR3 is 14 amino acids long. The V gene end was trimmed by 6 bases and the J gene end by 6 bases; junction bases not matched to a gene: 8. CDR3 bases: TGTGCCAGCTCCTCAGGGACAGAACCTCAGCCCCAGCATTTT. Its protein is CASSSGTEPQPQHF. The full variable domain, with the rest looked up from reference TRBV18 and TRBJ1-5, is NAGVMQNPRHLVRRRGQEARLRCSPMKGHSHVYWYRQLPEEGLKFMVYLQKENIIDESGMPKERFSAEFPKEGPSILRIQQVVRGDSAAYFCASSSGTEPQPQHFGDGTRLSIL.

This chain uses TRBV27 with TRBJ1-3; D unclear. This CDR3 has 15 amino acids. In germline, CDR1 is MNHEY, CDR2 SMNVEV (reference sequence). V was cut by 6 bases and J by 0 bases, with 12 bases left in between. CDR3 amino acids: CASRPSIFSGNTIYF. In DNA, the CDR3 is TGTGCCAGCAGACCCTCTATCTTCTCTGGAAACACCATATATTTT.

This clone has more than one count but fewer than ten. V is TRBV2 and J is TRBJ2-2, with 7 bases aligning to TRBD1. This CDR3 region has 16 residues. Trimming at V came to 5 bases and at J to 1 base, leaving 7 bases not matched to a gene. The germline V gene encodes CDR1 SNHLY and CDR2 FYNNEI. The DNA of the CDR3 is TGTGCCAGCAGTAATATCGGGACAGAGAACACCGGGGAGCTGTTTTTT. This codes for CASSNIGTENTGELFF.

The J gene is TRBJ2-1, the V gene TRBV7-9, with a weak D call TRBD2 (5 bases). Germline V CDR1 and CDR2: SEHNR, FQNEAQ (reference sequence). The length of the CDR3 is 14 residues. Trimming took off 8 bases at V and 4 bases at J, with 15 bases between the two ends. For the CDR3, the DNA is TGTGCCAGCGGCCTTGGGAGCGGTTACAATGAGCAGTTCTTC. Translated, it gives CASGLGSGYNEQFF.

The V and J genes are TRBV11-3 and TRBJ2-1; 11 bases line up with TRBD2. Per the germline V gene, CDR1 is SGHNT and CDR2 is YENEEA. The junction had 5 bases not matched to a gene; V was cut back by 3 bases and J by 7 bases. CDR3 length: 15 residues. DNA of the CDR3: TGTGCCAGCAGCTTGGGGACTAGCGGAGATAATGAGCAGTTCTTC. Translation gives CASSLGTSGDNEQFF.

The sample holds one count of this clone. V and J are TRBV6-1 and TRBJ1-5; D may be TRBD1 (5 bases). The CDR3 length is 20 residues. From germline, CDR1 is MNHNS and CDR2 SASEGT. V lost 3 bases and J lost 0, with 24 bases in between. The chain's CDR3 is CASSDIKRGGATYSNQPQHF. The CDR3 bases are TGTGCCAGCAGTGACATTAAGCGTGGAGGGGCGACATATAGCAATCAGCCCCAGCATTTT.

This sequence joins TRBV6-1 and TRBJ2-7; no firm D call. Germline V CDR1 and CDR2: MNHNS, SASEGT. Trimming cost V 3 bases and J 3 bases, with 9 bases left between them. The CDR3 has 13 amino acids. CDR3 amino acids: CASSEGRFYEQYF. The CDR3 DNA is TGTGCCAGCAGTGAGGGCAGATTCTACGAGCAGTACTTC.